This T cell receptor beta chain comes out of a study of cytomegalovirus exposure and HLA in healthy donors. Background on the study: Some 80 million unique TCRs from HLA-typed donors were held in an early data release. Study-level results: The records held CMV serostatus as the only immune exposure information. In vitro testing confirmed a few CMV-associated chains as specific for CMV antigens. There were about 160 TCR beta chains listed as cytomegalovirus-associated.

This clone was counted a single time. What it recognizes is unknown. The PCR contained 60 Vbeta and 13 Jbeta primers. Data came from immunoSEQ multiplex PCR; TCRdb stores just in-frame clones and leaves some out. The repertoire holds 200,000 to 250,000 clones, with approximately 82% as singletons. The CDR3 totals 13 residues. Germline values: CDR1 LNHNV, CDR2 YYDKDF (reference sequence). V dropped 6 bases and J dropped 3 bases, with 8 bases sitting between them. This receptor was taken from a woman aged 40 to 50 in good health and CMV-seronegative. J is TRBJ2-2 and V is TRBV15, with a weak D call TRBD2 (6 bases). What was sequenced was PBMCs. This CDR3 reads CATRRDYTGELFF. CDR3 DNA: TGTGCCACCAGGCGGGACTACACCGGGGAGCTGTTTTTT.